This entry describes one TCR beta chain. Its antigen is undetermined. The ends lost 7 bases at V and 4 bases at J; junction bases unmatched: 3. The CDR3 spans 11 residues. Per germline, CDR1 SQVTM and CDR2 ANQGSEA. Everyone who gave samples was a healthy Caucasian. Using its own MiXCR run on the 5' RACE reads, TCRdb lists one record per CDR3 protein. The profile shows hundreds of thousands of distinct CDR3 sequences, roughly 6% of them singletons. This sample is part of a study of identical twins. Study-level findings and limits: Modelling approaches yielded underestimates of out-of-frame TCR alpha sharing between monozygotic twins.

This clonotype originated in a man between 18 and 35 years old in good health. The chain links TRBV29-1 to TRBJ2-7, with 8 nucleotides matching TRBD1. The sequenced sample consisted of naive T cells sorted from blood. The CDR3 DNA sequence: TGCAGCGCCGGACAGGGTTACGAGCAGTACTTC. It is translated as CSAGQGYEQYF.